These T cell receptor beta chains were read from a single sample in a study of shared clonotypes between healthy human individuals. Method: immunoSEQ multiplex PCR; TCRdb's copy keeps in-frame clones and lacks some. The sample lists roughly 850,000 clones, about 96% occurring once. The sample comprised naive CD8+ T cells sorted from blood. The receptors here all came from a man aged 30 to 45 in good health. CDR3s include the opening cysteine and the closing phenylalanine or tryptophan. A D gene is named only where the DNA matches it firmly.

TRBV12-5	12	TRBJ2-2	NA	CASGLVSGELFF	TGTGCTAGTGGTTTAGTGAGCGGGGAGCTGTTTTTT
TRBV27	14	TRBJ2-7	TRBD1	CASSRQGEAYEQYF	TGTGCCAGCAGCCGACAGGGGGAAGCCTACGAGCAGTACTTC
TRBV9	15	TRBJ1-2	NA	CASSVGGLHNYGYTF	TGTGCCAGCAGCGTCGGGGGCCTTCATAACTATGGCTACACCTTC
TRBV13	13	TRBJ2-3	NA	CASSRQDTDTQYF	TGTGCCAGCAGTCGACAGGACACAGATACGCAGTATTTT
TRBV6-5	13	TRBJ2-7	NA	CASSTGSSYEQYF	TGTGCCAGCAGCACGGGGAGCTCCTACGAGCAGTACTTC
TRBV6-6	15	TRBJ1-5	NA	CASSASSLGDQPQHF	TGTGCCAGCAGCGCCTCATCCCTGGGCGATCAGCCCCAGCATTTT
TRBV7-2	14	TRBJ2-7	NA	CASRSGQNFYEQYF	TGTGCCAGCAGGAGCGGACAGAATTTCTACGAGCAGTACTTC
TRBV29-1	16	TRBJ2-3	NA	CSVEGLLDEDVDTQYF	TGCAGCGTTGAGGGTCTCCTTGATGAGGACGTAGATACGCAGTATTTT
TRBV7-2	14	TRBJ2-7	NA	CASSPRGSLYEQYF	TGTGCCAGCAGCCCCAGGGGCTCACTCTACGAGCAGTACTTC
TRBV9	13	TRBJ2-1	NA	CASSVGNYNEQFF	TGTGCCAGCAGCGTAGGGAATTACAATGAGCAGTTCTTC
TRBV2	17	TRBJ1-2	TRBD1	CASRPTGTGVLIYGYTF	TGTGCCAGCAGACCAACCGGGACAGGGGTTTTGATATATGGCTACACCTTC